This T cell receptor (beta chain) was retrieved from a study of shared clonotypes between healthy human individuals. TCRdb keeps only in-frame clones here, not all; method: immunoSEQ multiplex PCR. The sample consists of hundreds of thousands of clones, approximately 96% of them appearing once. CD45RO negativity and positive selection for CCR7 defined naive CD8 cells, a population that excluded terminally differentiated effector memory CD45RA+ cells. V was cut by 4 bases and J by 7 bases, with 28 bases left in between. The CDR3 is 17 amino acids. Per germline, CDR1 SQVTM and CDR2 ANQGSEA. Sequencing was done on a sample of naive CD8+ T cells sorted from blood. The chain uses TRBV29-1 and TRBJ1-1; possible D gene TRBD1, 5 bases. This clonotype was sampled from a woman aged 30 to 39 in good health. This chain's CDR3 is CSVAVGPGTPRTFEAFF. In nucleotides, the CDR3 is TGCAGCGTTGCGGTTGGGCCCGGGACCCCACGCACCTTTGAAGCTTTCTTT.